Following are 27 T cell receptor beta chains from one sample sequenced in a study of CD8+ T cells in alopecia areata. The sequencing template was cDNA reverse transcribed from extracted RNA. Assay used: immunoSEQ multiplex PCR; TCRdb lists only in-frame clones, some missing. The top ten clones hold around 5.7% of a sample with approximately 89,000 clones, 51% of them seen once. The sequenced sample was NKG2D-high CD8+ T cells sorted from blood. The receptors were gathered from a human donor with alopecia areata.

The rearrangement links TRBV29-1 to TRBJ2-7; no clear D. There are 11 residues in the CDR3. CDR1 and CDR2 (germline): SQVTM, ANQGSEA. V lost 5 bases and J lost 3, with 8 bases in between. The CDR3 protein is CSVPGNYEQYF. Here the CDR3 DNA reads TGCAGCGTTCCGGGCAACTACGAGCAGTACTTC.

The genes are TRBV27 and TRBJ2-7; tentatively, D is TRBD1 (6 bases). The CDR3 contains 15 residues. Germline assignment: CDR1 MNHEY and CDR2 SMNVEV (reference sequence). V was shortened by 2 bases and J by 4 bases, with 15 bases between the two germline ends. In nucleotides, the CDR3 is TGTGCCAGCAGTTTACGTGGCAGGGGCGGGTACGAGCAGTACTTC. Its protein product is CASSLRGRGGYEQYF.

The CDR3, as DNA: TGCAGCGTTGCACAGGGGGGAACCTACGAGCAGTACTTC. Its translation: CSVAQGGTYEQYF. The chain combines TRBV29-1 with TRBJ2-7; 8 nucleotides line up with TRBD1. There are 13 residues in the CDR3. Germline V gene sequence: CDR1 SQVTM, CDR2 ANQGSEA. Unmatched junction bases numbered 4, after V lost 4 bases and J lost 2 bases.

V usage is TRBV29-1 and J usage is TRBJ2-7; D gene uncertain. V was shortened by 3 bases and J by 2 bases, with 8 bases between the two germline ends. Germline CDR1 SQVTM, CDR2 ANQGSEA. This CDR3 comprises 12 residues. Here the CDR3 DNA reads TGCAGCGTTGAGTCCAAACCCTACGAGCAGTACTTC. Translation: CSVESKPYEQYF.

In this sample, this clone turned up many times. Other DNA sequences in the same sample also yield this CDR3. CDR3 in amino acids: CASSFGAGDEQYF. The CDR3 DNA reads TGTGCCAGCAGCTTTGGTGCGGGGGACGAGCAGTACTTC. This chain connects TRBV5-4 to TRBJ2-7; TRBD2 matches 7 bases. The germline V gene encodes CDR1 SGHNT and CDR2 YYREEE (reference sequence). Trimming removed 2 bases from V and 5 bases from J; junction bases left unmatched: 4. The CDR3 loop spans 13 amino acids.

The chain couples TRBV9 to TRBJ1-1; 7 bases agree with TRBD1. Germline V gene sequence: CDR1 SGDLS, CDR2 YYNGEE. Trimming took 3 bases from V and 7 from J; bases not matched to a gene: 9. CDR3 length equals 14 residues. The CDR3 sequence: CASSGAGGSIEAFF. The CDR3 nucleotides are TGTGCCAGCAGCGGAGCAGGGGGTTCCATTGAAGCTTTCTTT.

This clone was detected once. This chain uses TRBV2 with TRBJ2-7, with a tentative D call TRBD1 (6 bases). Germline CDR1 is SNHLY and CDR2 is FYNNEI. Trimming took 7 bases from V and 3 from J, leaving 13 bases between them. The CDR3 extends over 13 amino acids. CDR3 residues: CASTGQGNYEQYF. The CDR3 DNA is TGTGCCAGCACTGGCCAGGGGAACTACGAGCAGTACTTC.

The gene calls are TRBV11-2 and TRBJ1-2; D is undetermined. V lost 6 bases and J 5 bases, leaving 7 bases between the germline ends. The germline V gene encodes CDR1 SGHAT and CDR2 FQNNGV. The CDR3 consists of 11 residues. The CDR3 region is CASRDRYGYTF. The CDR3 DNA sequence: TGTGCCAGCAGGGACCGTTATGGCTACACCTTC.

In its sample, this clone was seen once. This chain connects TRBV4-1 to TRBJ2-7, with 11 bases that match TRBD1. V shed 5 bases and J 3 bases; nucleotides not matched to a gene: 9. The germline V gene encodes CDR1 MGHRA and CDR2 YSYEKL. This CDR3 has 16 residues. In nucleotides, the CDR3 is TGCGCCAGCAGCTCGTCTGAAGGGACAGGGGGCTACGAGCAGTACTTC. Its translation: CASSSSEGTGGYEQYF.

This chain uses TRBV4-1 with TRBJ1-5, with a weak D call TRBD1 (5 bases). The CDR3 totals 15 residues. The germline V gene encodes CDR1 MGHRA and CDR2 YSYEKL. V was clipped by 1 base and J by 6 bases, with 13 bases between them. The CDR3 is CASSQAGQLGQPQHF. The CDR3 region has the DNA TGCGCCAGCAGCCAAGCAGGGCAGTTAGGTCAGCCCCAGCATTTT.

The chain links TRBV25-1 to TRBJ2-1; unclear D gene. CDR1 and CDR2 (germline): MGHDK, SYGVNS. The V gene lost 6 bases and the J gene lost 4 bases, with 13 bases spanning the gap. This CDR3 is 14 amino acids long. The CDR3 loop reads CASRDQVSYNEQFF. The CDR3 coding sequence is TGTGCCAGCAGGGACCAAGTCAGTTACAATGAGCAGTTCTTC.

V gene TRBV18 combines with J gene TRBJ2-2; 9 positions agree with TRBD1. The CDR3 is 16 residues long. The germline V gene encodes CDR1 KGHSH and CDR2 LQKENI. The trim removed 5 bases at V and 4 bases at J, leaving 8 bases unmatched. The CDR3 region has the DNA TGTGCCAGCTCAAACCGGGACAGGGATCTCACCGGGGAGCTGTTTTTT. Translating gives CASSNRDRDLTGELFF.

The chain recombines TRBV4-3 with TRBJ2-3, with 9 bases lining up with TRBD1. Unmatched junction bases numbered 2, after V lost 2 bases and J lost 5 bases. Germline CDR1 and CDR2: LGHNA and YSLEER. The length of the CDR3 is 14 residues. The CDR3 here is CASSQSTGGDTQYF. The CDR3 DNA is TGCGCCAGCAGCCAATCGACAGGGGGAGATACGCAGTATTTT.

V is TRBV7-9 and J is TRBJ2-1, with a possible D match to TRBD2 (5 bases). Germline CDR1 is SEHNR and CDR2 is FQNEAQ (reference sequence). V was pared by 1 base and J by 9 bases, with 10 bases between. The CDR3 is 13 amino acids. The CDR3 DNA is TGTGCCAGCAGCTTAGGAACGACTACTGAGCAGTTCTTC. Residues: CASSLGTTTEQFF.

This clone was observed a few times. The J gene is TRBJ2-7, the V gene TRBV2; D is uncertain. Trimming pared 1 base from V and 3 bases from J, leaving 4 bases between. Germline V gives CDR1 SNHLY, CDR2 FYNNEI. CDR3 length: 12 residues. CDR3 DNA sequence: TGTGCCAGCAGTGAAGGGAACTACGAGCAGTACTTC. Amino acids: CASSEGNYEQYF.

The CDR3 DNA is TGTGCCAGCAAGTTAGGGGAGGGGATTACTGAAGCTTTCTTT. Protein sequence: CASKLGEGITEAFF. The chain has TRBV7-6 and TRBJ1-1; a possible D gene is TRBD1 (5 bases). V was shortened by 7 bases and J by 5 bases, with 17 bases between the two germline ends. There are 14 residues in the CDR3. CDR1 is SGHVS and CDR2 is FNYEAQ in the germline V gene.

In its sample, this clone was seen a few times. This chain uses TRBV28 with TRBJ2-7, with D unresolved. The germline V gene has CDR1 MDHEN and CDR2 SYDVKM. V was trimmed by 3 bases and J by 3 bases, leaving 15 bases between them. The length of the CDR3 is 15 residues. The CDR3, as DNA: TGTGCCAGCAGTTTCACGGTCGGAGAGAACTACGAGCAGTACTTC. Amino acids: CASSFTVGENYEQYF.

The genes are TRBV6-5 and TRBJ2-3; TRBD1 is a possible D gene (5 bases). Germline V gene data show CDR1 as MNHEY and CDR2 as SVGAGI. There are 14 residues in the CDR3. Trimming stripped 10 bases from V and 2 bases from J, with 16 bases between. CDR3 in amino acids: CATAERGDTDTQYF. The CDR3, as DNA: TGTGCCACCGCCGAAAGGGGCGACACAGATACGCAGTATTTT.

The chain combines TRBV28 with TRBJ1-1; D is ambiguous. The germline V and J ends were trimmed by 7 bases and 0 bases, with 12 bases remaining between them. The length of the CDR3 is 14 residues. Germline V gene lookup returns CDR1 MDHEN and CDR2 SYDVKM. The CDR3: CASKRAAVNTEAFF. The CDR3 region has the DNA TGTGCCAGCAAACGGGCGGCCGTGAACACTGAAGCTTTCTTT.

This clone has a handful of counts. Other DNA sequences in the same sample also yield this CDR3. The chain uses TRBV9 and TRBJ2-3; D ambiguous. The CDR3 extends over 14 amino acids. V gave up 0 bases and J gave up 0 bases, with 5 bases separating them. Germline V CDR1 and CDR2: SGDLS, YYNGEE. The CDR3 coding sequence is TGTGCCAGCAGCGTAGAAGGAAGCACAGATACGCAGTATTTT. It yields the protein CASSVEGSTDTQYF.

This clone was observed a few times. The V and J genes are TRBV4-2 and TRBJ1-1; the D is unclear. CDR3 length: 12 amino acids. Germline V gene lookup returns CDR1 LGHNA and CDR2 YNFKEQ. V dropped 3 bases and J dropped 8 bases, with 10 bases sitting between them. The CDR3 reads CASSHFGGEAFF. For the CDR3, the DNA is TGTGCCAGCAGCCATTTTGGAGGGGAAGCTTTCTTT.

As regards this clone: Other DNA sequences in this specimen translate into the identical CDR3. The J gene is TRBJ2-7, the V gene TRBV2; D is uncertain. Germline CDR1 SNHLY, CDR2 FYNNEI. Trimming left V 4 bases short and J 4 bases short, with 2 bases between. This CDR3 is 10 amino acids long. CDR3 coding DNA: TGTGCCAGCAGTGGTTACGAGCAGTACTTC. It specifies CASSGYEQYF.

This clone came up once. This chain uses TRBV4-1 with TRBJ2-5; D gene unclear. The CDR3 has 15 residues. The germline CDR1 and CDR2 sequences are MGHRA and YSYEKL. V was cut by 0 bases and J by 3 bases, with 11 bases left in between. The CDR3 nucleotides read TGCGCCAGCAGCCAAGACTGGGTAGTGGAAGAGACCCAGTACTTC. Protein: CASSQDWVVEETQYF.

The chain recombines TRBV27 with TRBJ2-3, with 8 bases identical to TRBD2. The CDR3 runs 15 residues. The ends lost 4 bases at V and 2 bases at J; junction bases unmatched: 5. CDR1 and CDR2 from the germline V gene are MNHEY and SMNVEV (reference sequence). The DNA of the CDR3 is TGTGCCAGCAGTTCCCTCGGGGGGGTCACAGATACGCAGTATTTT. This encodes CASSSLGGVTDTQYF.

This rearrangement joins TRBV29-1 to TRBJ2-1; no definite D call. CDR1 is SQVTM and CDR2 is ANQGSEA in the germline V gene. The CDR3 totals 15 residues. V was trimmed by 5 bases and J by 9 bases, leaving 23 bases between them. For the CDR3, the DNA is TGCAGCGTTAGTGGCCCAGCAGCCCAAACCCCTGAGCAGTTCTTC. Translated, it gives CSVSGPAAQTPEQFF.

A remark on this clone: The sample carries other DNA sequences with the same CDR3. The CDR3 loop reads CASSQGTNYGYTF. The CDR3 DNA reads as TGCGCCAGCAGCCAAGGGACCAACTATGGCTACACCTTC. This chain joins TRBV4-1 and TRBJ1-2; no clear D. The germline gives CDR1 MGHRA, CDR2 YSYEKL. Trimming cost V 1 base and J 2 bases, with 5 bases left between them. The CDR3 contains 13 residues.

A few counts support this clone. V is TRBV29-1 and J is TRBJ1-1; D not certain. The V end lost 1 base, the J end lost 8 bases, and 11 bases lay between the germline ends. Germline-derived CDR1 and CDR2 are SQVTM and ANQGSEA. This CDR3 is built from 12 residues. CDR3 nucleotides: TGCAGCGTTGAAGGAGAGTGGAGGGAAGCTTTCTTT. This sequence encodes CSVEGEWREAFF.